The entry that follows covers one TCR beta chain sequence. This specimen comes from a study of blood T cell repertoires in COVID-19. V lost 7 bases and J lost 6; bases outside the gene matches: 5. The CDR3 spans 12 residues. In germline, CDR1 is SGHDN, CDR2 FVKESK. In the original workflow: Cell counts per sample came from amplifying reference gene primers. Profiling relied on immunoSEQ multiplex PCR, and the TCRdb table lists in-frame clones only, not all of them. From that table come the V and J calls and clone size; the DNA was used to work out D and trimming. The repertoire includes 95,000 to 150,000 clones, over 75% of them detected once, and approximately 12% sits in the top ten.

The rearrangement uses TRBV14 and TRBJ2-7; 8 nucleotides line up with TRBD1. Sequenced input: peripheral blood. This sequence was found in a man aged 55 to 70 with acute or convalescent COVID-19. The CDR3 is CASKVQGGEQYF. CDR3 in DNA: TGTGCCAGCAAGGTACAGGGGGGCGAGCAGTACTTC.